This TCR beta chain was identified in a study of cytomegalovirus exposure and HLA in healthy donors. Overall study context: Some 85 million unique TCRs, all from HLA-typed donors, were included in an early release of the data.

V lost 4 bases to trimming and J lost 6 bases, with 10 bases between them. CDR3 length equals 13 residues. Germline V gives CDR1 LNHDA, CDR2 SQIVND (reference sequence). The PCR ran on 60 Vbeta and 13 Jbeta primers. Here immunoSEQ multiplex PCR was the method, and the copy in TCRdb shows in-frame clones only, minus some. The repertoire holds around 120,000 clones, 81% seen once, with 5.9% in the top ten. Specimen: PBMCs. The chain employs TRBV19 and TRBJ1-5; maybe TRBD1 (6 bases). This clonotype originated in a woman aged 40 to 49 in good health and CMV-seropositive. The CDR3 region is CASSTGAGQPQHF. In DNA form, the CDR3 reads TGTGCCAGTAGTACAGGGGCCGGTCAGCCCCAGCATTTT.